This T cell receptor beta chain was sequenced during a study of OX40 agonist ivuxolimab in advanced cancers. Background on the study: Dose-escalation cases comprised hepatocellular carcinoma, melanoma, renal cell or head and neck cancer. Study-level findings and limits: The specificity for antigen of the expanded peripheral T cells was not determined. CD4+ and CD8+ blood T cells expanded clonally by week 6 at 0.1 to 3.0 mg/kg. Normalized T-cell clonal expansion was also low in some nonresponders.

With 2 bases removed from V and 0 bases from J, the gap between germline ends came to 4 bases. The CDR3 totals 13 residues. Germline-derived CDR1 and CDR2 are MNHNS and SASEGT. The repertoire was sequenced with immunoSEQ multiplex PCR; TCRdb's copy has only in-frame clones and lacks some. The table has more than 50,000 clones, approximately 80% seen once. With respect to this clone: What it recognizes is unknown.

This specimen consisted of CD4+ or CD8+ T cells sorted from blood, obtained in a trial of the OX40 agonist ivuxolimab. The gene calls are TRBV6-1 and TRBJ1-2; D gene unclear. The clonotype originates from an adult with an advanced solid tumor such as melanoma, head and neck, liver or kidney cancer. As DNA, the CDR3 is TGTGCCAGCAGTGAAAAGTCTAACTATGGCTACACCTTC. Its translation is CASSEKSNYGYTF.